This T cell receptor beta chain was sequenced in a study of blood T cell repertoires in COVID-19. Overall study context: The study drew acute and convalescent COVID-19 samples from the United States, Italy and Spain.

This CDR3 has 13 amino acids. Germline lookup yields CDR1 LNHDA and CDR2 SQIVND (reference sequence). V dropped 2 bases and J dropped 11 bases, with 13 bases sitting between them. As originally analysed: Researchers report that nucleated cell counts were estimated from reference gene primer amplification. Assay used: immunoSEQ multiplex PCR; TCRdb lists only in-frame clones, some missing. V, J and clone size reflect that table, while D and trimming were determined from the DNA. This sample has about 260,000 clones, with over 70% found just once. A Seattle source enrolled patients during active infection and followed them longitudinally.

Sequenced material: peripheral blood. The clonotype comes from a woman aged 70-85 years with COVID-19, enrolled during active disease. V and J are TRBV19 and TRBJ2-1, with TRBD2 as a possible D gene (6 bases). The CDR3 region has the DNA TGTGCCAGTAGTATAAGCGGGCAATCCCAGCAGTTCTTC. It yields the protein CASSISGQSQQFF.